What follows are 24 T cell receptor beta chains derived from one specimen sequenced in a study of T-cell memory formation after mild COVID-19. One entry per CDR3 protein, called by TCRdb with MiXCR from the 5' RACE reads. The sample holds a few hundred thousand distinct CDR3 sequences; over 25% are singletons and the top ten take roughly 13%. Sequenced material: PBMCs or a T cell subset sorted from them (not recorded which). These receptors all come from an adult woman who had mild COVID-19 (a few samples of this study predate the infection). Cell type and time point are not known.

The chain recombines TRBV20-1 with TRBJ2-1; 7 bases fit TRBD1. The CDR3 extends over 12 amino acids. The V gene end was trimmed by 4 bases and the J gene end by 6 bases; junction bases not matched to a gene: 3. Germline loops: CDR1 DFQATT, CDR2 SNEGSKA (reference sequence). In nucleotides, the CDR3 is TGCAGTGCTAAACCAGGGGGCAATGAGCAGTTCTTC. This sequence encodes CSAKPGGNEQFF.

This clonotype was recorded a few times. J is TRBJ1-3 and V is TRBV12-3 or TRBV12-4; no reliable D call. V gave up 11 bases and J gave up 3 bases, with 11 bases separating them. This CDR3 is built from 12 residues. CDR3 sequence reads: CADGRDGNTIYF. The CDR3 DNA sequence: TGTGCCGACGGACGGGATGGAAACACCATATATTTT.

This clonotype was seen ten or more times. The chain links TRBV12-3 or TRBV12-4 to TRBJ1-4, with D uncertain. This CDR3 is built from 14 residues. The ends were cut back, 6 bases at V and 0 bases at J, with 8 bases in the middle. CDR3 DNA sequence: TGTGCCAGCAGCTCGTACGCAACTAATGAAAAACTGTTTTTT. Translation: CASSSYATNEKLFF.

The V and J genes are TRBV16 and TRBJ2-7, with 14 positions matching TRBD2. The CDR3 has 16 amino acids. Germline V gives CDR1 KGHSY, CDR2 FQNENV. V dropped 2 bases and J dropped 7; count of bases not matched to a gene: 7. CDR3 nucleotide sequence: TGTGCCAGCAGCCAAGGGACTAGCGGGAGCTTGTGGGAGCAGTACTTC. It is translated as CASSQGTSGSLWEQYF.

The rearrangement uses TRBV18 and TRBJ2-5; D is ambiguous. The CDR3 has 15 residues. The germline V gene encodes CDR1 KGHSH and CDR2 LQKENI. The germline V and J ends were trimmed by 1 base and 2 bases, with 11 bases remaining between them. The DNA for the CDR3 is TGTGCCAGCTCACCACTACATCAGTCTCAAGAGACCCAGTACTTC. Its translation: CASSPLHQSQETQYF.

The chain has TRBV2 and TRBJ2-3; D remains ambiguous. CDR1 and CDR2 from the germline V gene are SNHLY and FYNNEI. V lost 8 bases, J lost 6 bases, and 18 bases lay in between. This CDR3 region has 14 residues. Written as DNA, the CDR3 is TGTGCCAGCTCGGTTTCTGGCCCTCGGGATACGCAGTATTTT. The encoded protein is CASSVSGPRDTQYF.

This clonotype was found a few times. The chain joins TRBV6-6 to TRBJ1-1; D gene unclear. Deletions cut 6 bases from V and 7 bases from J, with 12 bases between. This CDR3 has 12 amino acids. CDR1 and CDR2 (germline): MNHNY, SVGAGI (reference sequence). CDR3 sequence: CASRSATLEAFF. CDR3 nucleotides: TGTGCCAGCAGGTCCGCGACCCTTGAAGCTTTCTTT.

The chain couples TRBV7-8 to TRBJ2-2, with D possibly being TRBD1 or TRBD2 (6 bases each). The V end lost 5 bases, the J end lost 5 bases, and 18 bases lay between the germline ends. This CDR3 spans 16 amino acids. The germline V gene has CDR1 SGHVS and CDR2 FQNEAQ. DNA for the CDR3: TGTGCCAGCAGCCCCGAAGGAGGGGGACGGACCGGGGAGCTGTTTTTT. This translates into CASSPEGGGRTGELFF.

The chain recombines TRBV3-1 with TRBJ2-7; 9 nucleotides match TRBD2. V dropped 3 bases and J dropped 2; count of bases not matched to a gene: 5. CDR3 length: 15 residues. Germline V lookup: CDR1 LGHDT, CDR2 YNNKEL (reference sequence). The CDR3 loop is CASSQDSGSTYEQYF. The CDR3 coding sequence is TGTGCCAGCAGCCAGGATAGCGGGAGCACCTACGAGCAGTACTTC.

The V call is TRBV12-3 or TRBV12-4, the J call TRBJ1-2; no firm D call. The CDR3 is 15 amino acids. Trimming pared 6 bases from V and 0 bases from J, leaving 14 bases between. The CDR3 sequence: CASRDGESANYGYTF. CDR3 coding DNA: TGTGCCAGCAGAGACGGGGAATCCGCTAACTATGGCTACACCTTC.

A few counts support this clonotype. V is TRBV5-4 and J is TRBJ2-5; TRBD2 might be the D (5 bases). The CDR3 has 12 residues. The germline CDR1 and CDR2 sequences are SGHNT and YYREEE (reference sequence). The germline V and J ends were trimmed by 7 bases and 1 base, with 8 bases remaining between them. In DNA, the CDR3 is TGTGCCAGCGGTCTAGCCCAAGAGACCCAGTACTTC. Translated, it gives CASGLAQETQYF.

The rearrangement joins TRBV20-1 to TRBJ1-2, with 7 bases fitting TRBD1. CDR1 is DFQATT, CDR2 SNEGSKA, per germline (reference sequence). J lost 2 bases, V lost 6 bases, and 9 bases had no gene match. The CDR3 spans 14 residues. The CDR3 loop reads CSASTGVRNYGYTF. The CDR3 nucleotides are TGCAGTGCAAGCACAGGGGTACGAAACTATGGCTACACCTTC.

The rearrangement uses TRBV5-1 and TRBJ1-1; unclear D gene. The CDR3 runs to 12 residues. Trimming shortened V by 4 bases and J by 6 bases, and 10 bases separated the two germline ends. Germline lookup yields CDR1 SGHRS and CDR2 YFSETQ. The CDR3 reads CASSAAGSEAFF. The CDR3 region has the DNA TGCGCCAGCAGCGCGGCAGGTTCTGAAGCTTTCTTT. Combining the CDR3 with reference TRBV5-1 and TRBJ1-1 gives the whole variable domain KAGVTQTPRYLIKTRGQQVTLSCSPISGHRSVSWYQQTPGQGLQFLFEYFSETQRNKGNFPGRFSGRQFSNSRSEMNVSTLELGDSALYLCASSAAGSEAFFGQGTRLTVV.

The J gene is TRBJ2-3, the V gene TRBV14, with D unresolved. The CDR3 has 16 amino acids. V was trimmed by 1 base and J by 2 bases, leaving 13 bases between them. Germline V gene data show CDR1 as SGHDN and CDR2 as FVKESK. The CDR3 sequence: CASSQGLSFITDTQYF. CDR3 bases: TGTGCCAGCAGCCAAGGCCTAAGTTTTATCACAGATACGCAGTATTTT.

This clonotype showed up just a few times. In DNA, the CDR3 is TGCAGCGTAGGGGGTTCCGTCTACTACGAGCAGTACTTC. Protein product: CSVGGSVYYEQYF. This chain links TRBV29-1 with TRBJ2-7; tentatively, D is TRBD1 (6 bases). Trimming left V 6 bases short and J 3 bases short, with 15 bases between. CDR1 and CDR2 from the germline V gene are SQVTM and ANQGSEA. The CDR3 loop spans 13 amino acids.

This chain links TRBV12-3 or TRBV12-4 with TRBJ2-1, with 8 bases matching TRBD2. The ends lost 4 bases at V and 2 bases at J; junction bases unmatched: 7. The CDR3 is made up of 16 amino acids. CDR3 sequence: CASSSRGGWAYNEQFF. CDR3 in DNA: TGTGCCAGCAGTTCACGGGGGGGGTGGGCCTACAATGAGCAGTTCTTC.

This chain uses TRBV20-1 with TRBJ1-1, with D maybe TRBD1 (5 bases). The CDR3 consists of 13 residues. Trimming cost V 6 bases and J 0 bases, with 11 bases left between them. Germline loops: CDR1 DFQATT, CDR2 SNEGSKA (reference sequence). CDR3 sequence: CSARPRVNTEAFF. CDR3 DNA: TGCAGTGCGAGACCCAGGGTGAACACTGAAGCTTTCTTT.

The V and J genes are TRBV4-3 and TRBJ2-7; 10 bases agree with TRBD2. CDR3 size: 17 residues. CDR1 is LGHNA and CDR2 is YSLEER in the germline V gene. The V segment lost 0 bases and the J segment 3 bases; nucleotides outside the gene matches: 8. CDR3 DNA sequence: TGCGCCAGCAGCCAAGATCGTAGCGGGAGGACTGGCTACGAGCAGTACTTC. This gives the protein CASSQDRSGRTGYEQYF.

DNA for the CDR3: TGTGCCACCAGCAGCAGTATTTTTGGGGAAGGCACCGGGGAGCTGTTTTTT. Amino acid sequence: CATSSSIFGEGTGELFF. V gene TRBV15 combines with J gene TRBJ2-2, with D hard to call. This CDR3 is built from 17 residues. The germline V and J ends were trimmed by 3 bases and 4 bases, with 18 bases remaining between them. Germline V CDR1 and CDR2: LNHNV, YYDKDF (reference sequence).

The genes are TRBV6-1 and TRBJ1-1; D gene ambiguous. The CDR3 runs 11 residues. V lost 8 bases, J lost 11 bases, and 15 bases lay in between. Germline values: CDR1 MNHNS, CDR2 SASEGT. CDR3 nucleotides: TGTGCCAGCCTCCGAGGGCTTAGGGCTTTCTTT. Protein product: CASLRGLRAFF.

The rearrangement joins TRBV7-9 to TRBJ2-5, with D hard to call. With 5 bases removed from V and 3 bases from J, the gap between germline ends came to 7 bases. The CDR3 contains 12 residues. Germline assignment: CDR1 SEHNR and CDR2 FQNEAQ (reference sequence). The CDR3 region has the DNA TGTGCCAGCAGCCCCTGGGAAGAGACCCAGTACTTC. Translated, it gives CASSPWEETQYF.

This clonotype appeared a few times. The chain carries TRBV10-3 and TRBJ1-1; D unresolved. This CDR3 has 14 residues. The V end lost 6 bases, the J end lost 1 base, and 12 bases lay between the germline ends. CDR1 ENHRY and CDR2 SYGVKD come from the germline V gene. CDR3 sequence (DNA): TGTGCCATCAGCTCGAACGGGCGGAACACTGAAGCTTTCTTT. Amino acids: CAISSNGRNTEAFF.

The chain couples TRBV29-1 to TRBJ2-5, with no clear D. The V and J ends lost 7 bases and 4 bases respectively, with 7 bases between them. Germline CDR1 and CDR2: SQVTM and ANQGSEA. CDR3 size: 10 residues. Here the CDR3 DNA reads TGCAGCGCTGGTGCAGAGACCCAGTACTTC. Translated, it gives CSAGAETQYF.

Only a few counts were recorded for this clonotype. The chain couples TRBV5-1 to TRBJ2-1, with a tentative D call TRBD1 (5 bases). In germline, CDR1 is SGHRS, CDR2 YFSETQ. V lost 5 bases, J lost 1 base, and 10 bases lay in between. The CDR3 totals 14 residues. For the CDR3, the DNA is TGCGCCAGCAGTAGGGGTGCGTCCTACAATGAGCAGTTCTTC. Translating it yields CASSRGASYNEQFF.